The count of the clone carrying this TCR beta chain is one. The data were obtained in a study of blood T cell repertoires in COVID-19. Overall study: Samples representing acute and convalescent COVID-19 were sourced from the United States, Italy and Spain.

The CDR3 sequence is 14 residues long. Between the trimmed V and J ends, which lost 5 bases and 4 bases, there was a span of 14 bases. CDR1 is LGHDT and CDR2 is YNNKEL in the germline V gene (reference sequence). In the original analysis: Estimation of nucleated cell counts was performed using reference gene primer amplification. Sequencing used immunoSEQ multiplex PCR; TCRdb keeps in-frame clones, though not all of them. V and J calls plus clone size are reproduced from that table; the DNA served to infer D and trimming. Among 200,000 to 250,000 clones, 85% to 95% were seen once, and the ten largest hold more than 0.8%.

This chain uses TRBV3-1 (or the pseudogene TRBV3-2) with TRBJ2-5; maybe TRBD2 (7 bases). The sequencing sample was made of peripheral blood. The sequence was collected from a man under 40 with COVID-19, enrolled during active disease. CDR3 protein: CASSKRGGRETQYF. The CDR3 DNA sequence: TGTGCCAGCAGCAAGAGGGGGGGCAGAGAGACCCAGTACTTC.